A single T cell receptor (beta chain) is shown here with its context. This entry belongs to a study of blood T cell repertoires in COVID-19. Study-level information: The samples span acute and convalescent COVID-19 from the United States, Italy and Spain. PBMCs, B-cell-depleted T cells, or T cells provided the cDNA or gDNA that made up the material.

Germline-derived CDR1 and CDR2 are KGHDR and SFDVKD. Trimming took 2 bases from V and 9 from J; bases not matched to a gene: 4. This CDR3 spans 13 amino acids. Original data processing: Reference gene primer amplification in the assay estimated nucleated cell counts. The data were produced by immunoSEQ multiplex PCR, yet TCRdb's version contains in-frame clones alone and is incomplete. The V and J calls and the clone size are those of that table, but D and trimming were determined from the DNA. The table shows about 98,000 clones, with 82% occurring only once. The clonotype comes from a man between 65 and 85 years old with active or convalescent COVID-19. V and J are TRBV24-1 and TRBJ1-1; 8 bases fit TRBD1. The sample taken for sequencing was peripheral blood. CDR3 nucleotides: TGTGCCACCAGTGATTGGCGGACAGGGAAAGCTTTCTTT. Amino acid sequence: CATSDWRTGKAFF.